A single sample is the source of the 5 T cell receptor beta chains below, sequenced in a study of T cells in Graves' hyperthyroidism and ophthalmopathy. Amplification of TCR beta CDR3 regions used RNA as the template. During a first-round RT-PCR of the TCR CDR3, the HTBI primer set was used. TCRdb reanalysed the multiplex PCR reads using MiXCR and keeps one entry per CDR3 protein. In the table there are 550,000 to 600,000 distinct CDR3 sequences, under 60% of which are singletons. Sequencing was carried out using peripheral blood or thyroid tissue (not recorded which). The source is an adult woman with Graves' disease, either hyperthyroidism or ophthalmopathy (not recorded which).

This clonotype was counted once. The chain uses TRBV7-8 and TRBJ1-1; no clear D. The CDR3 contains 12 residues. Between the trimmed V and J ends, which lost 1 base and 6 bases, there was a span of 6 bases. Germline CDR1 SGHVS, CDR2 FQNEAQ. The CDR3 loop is CASSLVGPEAFF. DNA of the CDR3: TGTGCCAGCAGCTTAGTGGGTCCTGAAGCTTTCTTT.

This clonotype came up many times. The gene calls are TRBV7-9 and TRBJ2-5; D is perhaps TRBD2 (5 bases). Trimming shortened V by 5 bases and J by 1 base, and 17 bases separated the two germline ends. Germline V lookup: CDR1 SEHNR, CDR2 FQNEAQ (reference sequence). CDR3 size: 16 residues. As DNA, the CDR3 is TGTGCCAGCAGCCCCGGGCCGGGGTCTGGCCAAGAGACCCAGTACTTC. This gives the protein CASSPGPGSGQETQYF.

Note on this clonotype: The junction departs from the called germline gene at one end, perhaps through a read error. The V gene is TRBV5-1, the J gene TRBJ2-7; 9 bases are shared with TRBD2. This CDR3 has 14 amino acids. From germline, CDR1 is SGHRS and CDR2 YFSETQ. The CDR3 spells CASSLEREAYEQYF. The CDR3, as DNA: TGTGCCAGCAGCCTGGAGCGGGAGGCATACGAGCAGTACTTC.

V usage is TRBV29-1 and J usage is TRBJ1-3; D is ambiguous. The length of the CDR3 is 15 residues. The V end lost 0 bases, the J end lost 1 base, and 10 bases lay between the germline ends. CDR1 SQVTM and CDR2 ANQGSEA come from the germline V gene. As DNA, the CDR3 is TGCAGCGTTGAAGATCTTCGGGGTTCTGGAAACACCATATATTTT. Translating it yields CSVEDLRGSGNTIYF.

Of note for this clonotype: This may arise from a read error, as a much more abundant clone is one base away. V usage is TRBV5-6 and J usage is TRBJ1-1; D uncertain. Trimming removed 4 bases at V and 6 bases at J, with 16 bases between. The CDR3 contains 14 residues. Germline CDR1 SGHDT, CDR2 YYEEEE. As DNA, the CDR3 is TGTGCCAGCAGCCAACCAAACCAAAGGGCTGAAGCTTTCTTT. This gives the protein CASSQPNQRAEAFF.